The 18 T cell receptor beta chains below all came from one sample that was sequenced in a study of T cell repertoires in cytomegalovirus infection. Each CDR3 protein gets one entry after TCRdb re-called the reads with MiXCR. The repertoire holds hundreds of thousands of distinct CDR3 sequences, with around a third as singletons. Their antigen targets remain unknown. The specimen comprised cultured PBMCs, sampled from culture after CMV antigen stimulation. These TCRs come from a human donor in good health (CMV status not recorded). Some clones in this sample may be carry-over from other donors' samples.

This clonotype showed up just a few times. DNA for the CDR3: TGTGCCAGTAGTCGTCAGAACAGTGGGGGCTACACCTTC. The encoded protein is CASSRQNSGGYTF. The chain carries TRBV19 and TRBJ1-2; unclear D gene. V was clipped by 5 bases and J by 8 bases, with 15 bases between them. This CDR3 spans 13 amino acids. The germline CDR1 and CDR2 sequences are LNHDA and SQIVND (reference sequence).

DNA for the CDR3: TGTGCCAGCAGCCCGGGGCCACAGGGGCGGAACACTGAAGCTTTCTTT. Protein product: CASSPGPQGRNTEAFF. The V and J genes are TRBV11-2 and TRBJ1-1, with 7 bases matching TRBD1. J gave up 1 base and V 5 bases, and 10 bases lay outside the gene matches. Germline CDR1 reads SGHAT; CDR2 reads FQNNGV. The CDR3 runs 16 residues.

The chain uses TRBV19 and TRBJ2-1; the match to TRBD2 covers 14 bases. From germline, CDR1 is LNHDA and CDR2 SQIVND (reference sequence). The CDR3 has 17 amino acids. With 0 bases clipped from V and 8 bases from J, the junction kept 6 bases outside the gene matches. The DNA of the CDR3 is TGTGCCAGTAGTATAGATCCGACTAGCGGGGGGGCCGATGAGCAGTTCTTC. This encodes CASSIDPTSGGADEQFF.

J is TRBJ1-5 and V is TRBV5-1; the D gene is possibly TRBD1 (5 bases). The germline CDR1 and CDR2 sequences are SGHRS and YFSETQ. This CDR3 is built from 14 residues. V lost 4 bases and J 4 bases, leaving 12 bases between the germline ends. CDR3 sequence (DNA): TGCGCCAGCAGCCCGGGACTTAAGAATCAGCCCCAGCATTTT. Its protein product is CASSPGLKNQPQHF. The entire variable domain, with the rest obtained from reference TRBV5-1 and TRBJ1-5, is as follows: KAGVTQTPRYLIKTRGQQVTLSCSPISGHRSVSWYQQTPGQGLQFLFEYFSETQRNKGNFPGRFSGRQFSNSRSEMNVSTLELGDSALYLCASSPGLKNQPQHFGDGTRLSIL.

The rearrangement uses TRBV20-1 and TRBJ2-1; 7 positions match TRBD2. The germline V gene encodes CDR1 DFQATT and CDR2 SNEGSKA (reference sequence). The CDR3 sequence is 14 residues long. J lost 3 bases, V lost 5 bases, and 7 bases had no gene match. CDR3 in amino acids: CSAPLAENYNEQFF. In DNA form, the CDR3 reads TGCAGTGCTCCGCTAGCGGAGAACTACAATGAGCAGTTCTTC.

This clonotype has more than one count but fewer than ten. V gene TRBV20-1 combines with J gene TRBJ2-5; 11 positions agree with TRBD2. J lost 1 base, V lost 1 base, and 2 bases had no gene match. Germline-derived CDR1 and CDR2 are DFQATT and SNEGSKA (reference sequence). The CDR3 has 15 amino acids. CDR3 loop: CSARGLAGSQETQYF. The CDR3 coding sequence is TGCAGTGCTAGAGGACTAGCGGGGTCCCAAGAGACCCAGTACTTC.

The table lists this clonotype with a few counts. The rearrangement uses TRBV12-3 or TRBV12-4 and TRBJ2-1, with D hard to call. The CDR3 is 14 amino acids. The V end lost 6 bases, the J end lost 7 bases, and 16 bases lay between the germline ends. The CDR3 region has the DNA TGTGCCAGCAGCCTCACCCTAGGCCCTAATGAGCAGTTCTTC. Its translation is CASSLTLGPNEQFF.

This clonotype occurred many times. The chain recombines TRBV7-9 with TRBJ1-1; no clear D. The CDR3 length is 12 residues. Trimming removed 5 bases at V and 8 bases at J, with 12 bases between. CDR1 is SEHNR, CDR2 FQNEAQ, per germline (reference sequence). The chain's CDR3 is CASSKGGPEAFF. CDR3 bases: TGTGCCAGCAGCAAAGGAGGGCCCGAAGCTTTCTTT. Full variable domain (rest looked up from reference TRBV7-9 and TRBJ1-1): DTGVSQNPRHKITKRGQNVTFRCDPISEHNRLYWYRQTLGQGPEFLTYFQNEAQLEKSRLLSDRFSAERPKGSFSTLEIQRTEQGDSAMYLCASSKGGPEAFFGQGTRLTVV.

The V call is TRBV7-2, the J call TRBJ2-3; TRBD2 might be the D (6 bases). The CDR3 runs to 15 residues. Per germline, CDR1 SGHTA and CDR2 FQGNSA. Trimming took 6 bases from V and 4 from J, leaving 17 bases between them. CDR3 DNA: TGTGCCAGCAGTGTTGGGGGGTTTGGCCCAGATACGCAGTATTTT. It codes for CASSVGGFGPDTQYF.

The chain combines TRBV6-6 with TRBJ2-7; D remains unclear. CDR1 and CDR2 from the germline V gene are MNHNY and SVGAGI (reference sequence). V was pared by 0 bases and J by 0 bases, with 12 bases between. CDR3 length: 16 residues. The CDR3: CASSYSSPPGSYEQYF. CDR3 coding DNA: TGTGCCAGCAGTTACTCGAGTCCCCCGGGCTCCTACGAGCAGTACTTC.

A few counts support this clonotype. This chain connects TRBV7-8 to TRBJ2-5; D remains unclear. Germline V gives CDR1 SGHVS, CDR2 FQNEAQ. With 1 base removed from V and 0 bases from J, the gap between germline ends came to 12 bases. The CDR3 has 16 residues. The CDR3 protein is CASSLVWWKNQETQYF. CDR3 DNA sequence: TGTGCCAGCAGCTTAGTCTGGTGGAAAAACCAAGAGACCCAGTACTTC.

About this clonotype itself: The junction differs from germline at one of its ends, possibly a read error. The rearrangement uses TRBV4-1 and TRBJ1-5; D possibly corresponds to TRBD1 (6 bases). This CDR3 is built from 15 residues. Germline CDR1 and CDR2: MGHRA and YSYEKL. The CDR3 DNA is TGTGCCAGCAGCCGCAGGGGCTATAGCAATCAGCCCCAGCATTTT. Translation gives CASSRRGYSNQPQHF.

V is TRBV12-5 and J is TRBJ2-5; D is unclear. The germline V and J ends were trimmed by 7 bases and 3 bases, with 6 bases remaining between them. Per germline, CDR1 LGHNT and CDR2 FRNRAP. The CDR3 spans 11 residues. This CDR3 reads CASALEETQYF. CDR3 DNA: TGTGCTAGTGCCCTAGAAGAGACCCAGTACTTC.

This rearrangement joins TRBV27 to TRBJ2-1; 8 nucleotides align to TRBD2. Germline-derived CDR1 and CDR2 are MNHEY and SMNVEV (reference sequence). The CDR3 is 16 residues long. Trimming cost V 2 bases and J 4 bases; bases outside gene matches: 7. CDR3 protein: CASSLNGGGSYNEQFF. The CDR3 nucleotides are TGTGCCAGCAGTTTAAATGGCGGGGGGTCTTACAATGAGCAGTTCTTC.

This clonotype was seen a handful of times. This chain uses TRBV7-8 with TRBJ2-2, with 11 bases aligning to TRBD2. Germline values: CDR1 SGHVS, CDR2 FQNEAQ. The CDR3 has 15 amino acids. The trim removed 5 bases at V and 5 bases at J, leaving 4 bases unmatched. The DNA for the CDR3 is TGTGCCAGCAGCCGGACTAGCGGGTTAACCGGGGAGCTGTTTTTT. As protein: CASSRTSGLTGELFF. Full variable domain (outside the CDR3, taken from reference TRBV7-8 and TRBJ2-2): GAGVSQSPRYKVAKRGQDVALRCDPISGHVSLFWYQQALGQGPEFLTYFQNEAQLDKSGLPSDRFFAERPEGSVSTLKIQRTQQEDSAVYLCASSRTSGLTGELFFGEGSRLTVL.

This clonotype was observed a handful of times. The DNA for the CDR3 is TGTGCCATCAATGCGCCGACAGGGGATTACGAGCAGTACTTC. Protein product: CAINAPTGDYEQYF. V gene TRBV10-3 combines with J gene TRBJ2-7; 8 bases map to TRBD1. Germline V gene lookup returns CDR1 ENHRY and CDR2 SYGVKD. J was trimmed by 4 bases and V by 7 bases; bases with no gene match: 9. The CDR3 totals 14 residues.

V is TRBV6-2 or TRBV6-3 and J is TRBJ2-5; D might be TRBD1 or TRBD2, each matching 5 bases. Germline V gene sequence: CDR1 MNHEY, CDR2 SVGEGT. Trimming pared 6 bases from V and 4 bases from J, leaving 15 bases between. This CDR3 is built from 14 residues. CDR3: CASRFRDLRETQYF. The CDR3 DNA sequence: TGTGCCAGCAGATTCCGGGACCTCAGAGAGACCCAGTACTTC.

The chain has TRBV14 and TRBJ2-7; D assignment may be TRBD1 or TRBD2 (5 bases each). V was trimmed by 1 base and J by 7 bases, leaving 14 bases between them. The germline V gene has CDR1 SGHDN and CDR2 FVKESK. The CDR3 length is 14 residues. CDR3 sequence reads: CASSQVNGAREQYF. CDR3 nucleotides: TGTGCCAGCAGCCAAGTTAACGGGGCGAGGGAGCAGTACTTC.